A single sample gave rise to the 9 T cell receptor beta chains below, sequenced in a study of cytomegalovirus exposure and HLA in healthy donors. The PCR used 60 Vbeta and 13 Jbeta primers. Assay used: immunoSEQ multiplex PCR; TCRdb lists only in-frame clones, some missing. Found here are about 150,000 clones, around 60% of them singletons; the top ten hold approximately 6.6%. Sequencing input: PBMCs. Every receptor here comes from a woman aged 55-69 years in good health and CMV-seropositive.

Only a few counts were recorded for this clone. The chain combines TRBV29-1 with TRBJ1-1; 11 positions match TRBD1. This CDR3 comprises 14 residues. The germline gives CDR1 SQVTM, CDR2 ANQGSEA. V trimming: 7 bases; J trimming: 3 bases; junction bases outside the gene matches: 7. CDR3 amino acids: CSAGDRGSDTEAFF. CDR3 DNA sequence: TGCAGCGCCGGGGACAGGGGGTCGGACACTGAAGCTTTCTTT.

The chain links TRBV15 to TRBJ2-1; 7 positions match TRBD2. The CDR3 length is 14 residues. After removal of 8 bases from V and 8 bases from J, the junction contained 12 bases not matched to a gene. Looked up from germline, CDR1 is LNHNV and CDR2 is YYDKDF (reference sequence). CDR3 nucleotides: TGTGCCACCCCATTCGGGGGGAGTATTGATGAGCAGTTCTTC. Its protein is CATPFGGSIDEQFF.

This chain links TRBV19 with TRBJ1-1; no definite D call. Trimming stripped 3 bases from V and 0 bases from J, with 5 bases between. Germline CDR1 and CDR2: LNHDA and SQIVND (reference sequence). The CDR3 sequence is 13 residues long. CDR3 nucleotide sequence: TGTGCCAGTAGTATCAGGATGAACACTGAAGCTTTCTTT. Translated, it gives CASSIRMNTEAFF.

The V call is TRBV28, the J call TRBJ1-1; no definite D call. Between the trimmed V and J ends, which lost 3 bases and 2 bases, there was a span of 10 bases. This CDR3 comprises 14 residues. Germline-derived CDR1 and CDR2 are MDHEN and SYDVKM. DNA for the CDR3: TGTGCCAGCAGTTTGTACGGGTCCAACACTGAAGCTTTCTTT. Protein product: CASSLYGSNTEAFF.

The chain joins TRBV5-1 to TRBJ1-1; maybe TRBD1 (6 bases). The CDR3 has 17 amino acids. The V gene's germline CDR1 is SGHRS and CDR2 YFSETQ. Trimming shortened V by 3 bases and J by 1 base, and 19 bases separated the two germline ends. DNA for the CDR3: TGCGCCAGCAGCTGGCTGAATTACCAGGGGACGAACACTGAAGCTTTCTTT. As protein: CASSWLNYQGTNTEAFF.

The chain recombines TRBV27 with TRBJ2-2; D perhaps matches TRBD1 (6 bases). V gave up 8 bases and J gave up 7 bases, with 20 bases separating them. This CDR3 region has 15 residues. CDR1 is MNHEY and CDR2 is SMNVEV in the germline V gene (reference sequence). The CDR3 region is CASSRDTGRVGELFF. DNA of the CDR3: TGTGCCAGCTCCCGGGACACGGGTCGGGTCGGGGAGCTGTTTTTT.

A few counts support this clone. The CDR3 nucleotides are TGTGCCAGCAGACTGTTAGGGGGAACCGGGGAGCTGTTTTTT. This sequence encodes CASRLLGGTGELFF. The rearrangement links TRBV7-9 to TRBJ2-2, with D perhaps TRBD1 (6 bases). Deletions cut 6 bases from V and 5 bases from J, with 13 bases between. CDR1 is SEHNR and CDR2 is FQNEAQ in the germline V gene (reference sequence). The CDR3 has 14 amino acids.

In this sample, this clone turned up a few times. This chain uses TRBV7-2 with TRBJ1-1; D gene ambiguous. CDR3 length: 13 residues. With 5 bases removed from V and 6 bases from J, the gap between germline ends came to 13 bases. Germline V gives CDR1 SGHTA, CDR2 FQGNSA. The CDR3 bases are TGTGCCAGCAGCCAGAGAGGGCTCGCTGAAGCTTTCTTT. Translating gives CASSQRGLAEAFF.

The CDR3 loop is CASSLSGGGPYNEQFF. CDR3 nucleotide sequence: TGTGCCAGCAGCTTATCTGGGGGAGGGCCCTACAATGAGCAGTTCTTC. This chain uses TRBV7-3 with TRBJ2-1, with 7 positions matching TRBD2. The J segment lost 2 bases and the V segment lost 2 bases, leaving 6 bases of the junction unmatched. The CDR3 is 16 amino acids. Germline CDR1 and CDR2: SGHTA and FQGTGA. Complete variable domain (other parts from reference TRBV7-3 and TRBJ2-1): GAGVSQTPSNKVTEKGKYVELRCDPISGHTALYWYRQSLGQGPEFLIYFQGTGAADDSGLPNDRFFAVRPEGSVSTLKIQRTERGDSAVYLCASSLSGGGPYNEQFFGPGTRLTVL.